This T cell receptor (beta chain) derives from a study of blood T cell repertoires in COVID-19. Overall study: Sources were T cells, B-cell-depleted T cells, or PBMCs; the material itself was cDNA or gDNA.

The CDR3 is 12 residues long. The V and J ends lost 10 bases and 7 bases respectively, with 16 bases between them. Germline CDR1 and CDR2: ENHRY and SYGVKD. As handled by the study authors: By means of reference gene primer amplification, nucleated cell counts were estimated. Here immunoSEQ multiplex PCR was the method, and the copy in TCRdb shows in-frame clones only, minus some. D and trimming were read from the DNA, whereas the V and J calls and clone size are those reported in that table. The sample records 180,000 or so clones, approximately 86% being singletons. V usage is TRBV10-3 and J usage is TRBJ2-5; tentative D call: TRBD2 (5 bases). The receptor was isolated from a woman aged 45-59 years with acute or convalescent COVID-19. The sample consisted of peripheral blood. CDR3 residues: CATFSLRGTQYF. CDR3 coding DNA: TGTGCCACATTTAGCCTCCGGGGGACCCAGTACTTC.